Below, 28 T cell receptor beta chains from the same sample are listed, as sequenced in a study of T cell responses to AZD1222 COVID-19 vaccine. Sequenced by immunoSEQ multiplex PCR; TCRdb stores in-frame clones only, minus some. The data hold roughly 120,000 clones, with 70% to 90% observed a single time. The sequencing used peripheral blood, collected on day 0 of AZD1222 vaccination. Every receptor here comes from an adult in good health.

This clone was counted a few times. This chain uses TRBV27 with TRBJ2-3; D gene unclear. The CDR3 has 13 residues. The V gene's germline CDR1 is MNHEY and CDR2 SMNVEV (reference sequence). V shed 1 base and J shed 2 bases, with 4 bases lying between them. The CDR3 DNA sequence: TGTGCCAGCAGTTTATTAGACACAGATACGCAGTATTTT. Translating gives CASSLLDTDTQYF.

The sample holds one count of this clone. The gene calls are TRBV27 and TRBJ2-3; the D is unclear. Looked up from germline, CDR1 is MNHEY and CDR2 is SMNVEV (reference sequence). V lost 3 bases and J lost 5, with 6 bases in between. The CDR3 consists of 12 residues. In DNA form, the CDR3 reads TGTGCCAGCAGTTTCAGTGGAGATACGCAGTATTTT. Protein sequence: CASSFSGDTQYF.

This chain joins TRBV28 and TRBJ2-6, with a weak D call TRBD1 (7 bases). V was shortened by 7 bases and J by 0 bases, with 19 bases between the two germline ends. This CDR3 contains 18 residues. Germline V gene data show CDR1 as MDHEN and CDR2 as SYDVKM. The CDR3 loop is CASTKTQGGSSGANVLTF. CDR3 sequence (DNA): TGTGCCAGCACCAAGACCCAGGGGGGCAGCTCTGGGGCCAACGTCCTGACTTTC.

Of note for this clone: This sample includes further DNA sequences coding for the same CDR3. V gene TRBV5-1 combines with J gene TRBJ2-2, with 7 bases matching TRBD1. CDR1 and CDR2 from the germline V gene are SGHRS and YFSETQ. The CDR3 is made up of 15 amino acids. The J segment lost 3 bases and the V segment lost 0 bases, leaving 2 bases of the junction unmatched. CDR3 sequence reads: CASSLDRGDTGELFF. The CDR3 coding sequence is TGCGCCAGCAGCTTGGACAGGGGCGACACCGGGGAGCTGTTTTTT. The whole variable domain, remainder taken from reference TRBV5-1 and TRBJ2-2, is KAGVTQTPRYLIKTRGQQVTLSCSPISGHRSVSWYQQTPGQGLQFLFEYFSETQRNKGNFPGRFSGRQFSNSRSEMNVSTLELGDSALYLCASSLDRGDTGELFFGEGSRLTVL.

V gene TRBV28 combines with J gene TRBJ1-2; D call uncertain. CDR3 length: 13 amino acids. Germline lookup yields CDR1 MDHEN and CDR2 SYDVKM. The V and J ends lost 3 bases and 4 bases respectively, with 9 bases between them. CDR3 sequence (DNA): TGTGCCAGCAGTTTGGAAGGAGTCTATGGCTACACCTTC. Residues: CASSLEGVYGYTF.

The chain joins TRBV7-8 to TRBJ1-1, with a possible D match to TRBD1 (6 bases). V lost 2 bases to trimming and J lost 8 bases, with 21 bases between them. The CDR3 runs to 16 residues. Per germline, CDR1 SGHVS and CDR2 FQNEAQ. CDR3 in amino acids: CASSLYSGGNIREAFF. As DNA, the CDR3 is TGTGCCAGCAGCTTATATTCTGGGGGCAATATCAGAGAAGCTTTCTTT.

A few counts support this clone. J is TRBJ1-2 and V is TRBV14; a weak D match, TRBD1 (6 bases). Germline CDR1 SGHDN, CDR2 FVKESK. V gave up 1 base and J gave up 6 bases, with 12 bases separating them. This CDR3 region has 14 residues. The CDR3 sequence: CASSQAPAGDGYTF. The CDR3 nucleotides read TGTGCCAGCAGCCAAGCCCCCGCAGGGGATGGCTACACCTTC.

The rearrangement uses TRBV5-1 and TRBJ1-1; D perhaps matches TRBD1 (5 bases). The V and J ends lost 2 bases and 3 bases respectively, with 8 bases between them. Germline lookup yields CDR1 SGHRS and CDR2 YFSETQ. The CDR3 is 13 residues long. This CDR3 is CASSFWGDTEAFF. CDR3 nucleotide sequence: TGCGCCAGCAGCTTCTGGGGGGACACTGAAGCTTTCTTT. Full variable domain (remainder filled in from reference TRBV5-1 and TRBJ1-1): KAGVTQTPRYLIKTRGQQVTLSCSPISGHRSVSWYQQTPGQGLQFLFEYFSETQRNKGNFPGRFSGRQFSNSRSEMNVSTLELGDSALYLCASSFWGDTEAFFGQGTRLTVV.

The chain links TRBV20-1 to TRBJ2-4; D possibly corresponds to TRBD2 (6 bases). The CDR3 has 13 amino acids. V was clipped by 3 bases and J by 3 bases, with 9 bases between them. Germline V gene sequence: CDR1 DFQATT, CDR2 SNEGSKA (reference sequence). The CDR3 DNA reads as TGCAGTGCTAGTGGCGGGGACAAAAACATTCAGTACTTC. This encodes CSASGGDKNIQYF.

This chain uses TRBV13 with TRBJ2-1; D gene uncertain. V was pared by 3 bases and J by 6 bases, with 15 bases between. Germline CDR1 is PRHDT and CDR2 is FYEKMQ (reference sequence). The length of the CDR3 is 15 residues. The CDR3 here is CASSFGQDWGNEQFF. The CDR3 DNA follows: TGTGCCAGCAGCTTCGGTCAGGATTGGGGCAATGAGCAGTTCTTC.

The gene calls are TRBV2 and TRBJ1-2, with 7 bases fitting TRBD1. CDR1 and CDR2 (germline): SNHLY, FYNNEI. V shed 7 bases, J shed 1 base, and the junction held 6 bases outside the gene matches. The CDR3 spans 14 residues. CDR3 amino acids: CASNRQGNNYGYTF. CDR3 DNA: TGTGCCAGCAACCGACAGGGAAATAACTATGGCTACACCTTC.

The chain employs TRBV6-7 and TRBJ2-2; D gene unclear. Being an ORF, TRBV6-7 has a function that is uncertain. CDR3 length equals 16 residues. V was cut by 2 bases and J by 3 bases, with 13 bases left in between. The CDR3 DNA sequence: TGTGCCAGCAGTTACCGACTCCGTTGGGACACCGGGGAGCTGTTTTTT. Amino acids: CASSYRLRWDTGELFF.

The DNA for the CDR3 is TGTGCCTGGAGTGCCGGTCGTTACGAGCAGTACTTC. Its protein product is CAWSAGRYEQYF. V and J are TRBV30 and TRBJ2-7; D remains unclear. The CDR3 is 12 amino acids. Per germline, CDR1 GTSNPN and CDR2 SVGIG (reference sequence). V lost 1 base and J lost 4, with 8 bases in between.

The sample holds a few counts of this clone. The chain combines TRBV6-1 with TRBJ2-7; D might be TRBD1 (6 bases). The germline V and J ends were trimmed by 3 bases and 4 bases, with 25 bases remaining between them. Germline CDR1 and CDR2: MNHNS and SASEGT. This CDR3 is 18 amino acids long. In nucleotides, the CDR3 is TGTGCCAGCAGTGACACCCTACGCCGCGCCAGGGGAACATACGAGCAGTACTTC. This codes for CASSDTLRRARGTYEQYF.

The J gene is TRBJ2-1, the V gene TRBV9; possibly TRBD1 for D (6 bases). Looked up from germline, CDR1 is SGDLS and CDR2 is YYNGEE. The CDR3 extends over 15 amino acids. Trimming cost V 4 bases and J 2 bases, with 13 bases left between them. CDR3 in DNA: TGTGCCAGCAGCCCCGAGGGGGTGACCTACAATGAGCAGTTCTTC. Amino acid sequence: CASSPEGVTYNEQFF.

The chain links TRBV28 to TRBJ1-2, with D perhaps TRBD1 (6 bases). This CDR3 is 16 amino acids long. V gave up 2 bases and J gave up 7 bases, with 20 bases separating them. From germline, CDR1 is MDHEN and CDR2 SYDVKM. The CDR3 protein is CASSLQPQGAVGGYTF. The CDR3, as DNA: TGTGCCAGCAGTTTACAGCCACAGGGCGCAGTCGGTGGCTACACCTTC.

The chain has TRBV29-1 and TRBJ2-1; D unclear. V was pared by 0 bases and J by 9 bases, with 12 bases between. CDR3 length: 13 amino acids. Germline CDR1 SQVTM, CDR2 ANQGSEA. The CDR3 DNA follows: TGCAGCGTTGAAGATCAGCCGACGGGTGAGCAGTTCTTC. It codes for CSVEDQPTGEQFF.

The V gene is TRBV28, the J gene TRBJ1-3, with D possibly being TRBD1 (5 bases). CDR1 is MDHEN, CDR2 SYDVKM, per germline. The CDR3 totals 16 residues. The V end lost 1 base, the J end lost 4 bases, and 14 bases lay between the germline ends. CDR3 sequence reads: CASSLSWSRAGNTIYF. For the CDR3, the DNA is TGTGCCAGCAGTTTATCTTGGTCCAGGGCCGGAAACACCATATATTTT.

A word on this clone: The same CDR3 also results from other DNA sequences found in this sample. The chain employs TRBV6-5 and TRBJ1-1; TRBD1 is a possible D gene (6 bases). The germline CDR1 and CDR2 sequences are MNHEY and SVGAGI. This CDR3 region has 11 residues. V gave up 2 bases and J gave up 8 bases, with 6 bases separating them. In DNA, the CDR3 is TGTGCCAGCAGTTACGGGACAGAAGCTTTCTTT. It codes for CASSYGTEAFF.

This clone has ten or more counts. The rearrangement links TRBV30 to TRBJ2-7, with D maybe TRBD2 (5 bases). V was shortened by 2 bases and J by 6 bases, with 11 bases between the two germline ends. Germline CDR1 is GTSNPN and CDR2 is SVGIG (reference sequence). The CDR3 is 12 amino acids. Here the CDR3 reads CAWSSLASEQYF. CDR3 coding DNA: TGTGCCTGGAGTTCTCTAGCTAGCGAGCAGTACTTC.

The chain recombines TRBV3-1 (or the pseudogene TRBV3-2) with TRBJ2-1; 9 bases fit TRBD2. Germline V gene lookup returns CDR1 LGHDT and CDR2 YNNKEL (reference sequence). Trimming removed 3 bases from V and 6 bases from J; junction bases left unmatched: 21. The CDR3 is 20 amino acids. The CDR3 coding sequence is TGTGCCAGCAGCCAGGGCTGGGGGCTAGCGGGGATCCCAACCGGCAATGAGCAGTTCTTC. Amino acid sequence: CASSQGWGLAGIPTGNEQFF.

The genes are TRBV28 and TRBJ2-7; no reliable D call. Deletions cut 3 bases from V and 3 bases from J, with 15 bases between. The CDR3 loop spans 15 amino acids. Germline CDR1 MDHEN, CDR2 SYDVKM. CDR3 region: CASSFHVGNYYEQYF. The CDR3 DNA reads TGTGCCAGCAGTTTTCACGTAGGGAATTACTACGAGCAGTACTTC.

The chain carries TRBV30 and TRBJ2-5; the D call may be TRBD1 or TRBD2 (5 bases each). CDR3 length: 12 amino acids. Trimming cost V 4 bases and J 4 bases, with 10 bases left between them. The V gene's germline CDR1 is GTSNPN and CDR2 SVGIG (reference sequence). CDR3: CAWKGPTETQYF. For the CDR3, the DNA is TGTGCCTGGAAGGGACCTACAGAGACCCAGTACTTC.

This chain uses TRBV7-9 with TRBJ1-3; D remains ambiguous. The CDR3 is made up of 17 amino acids. V gave up 1 base and J gave up 3 bases, with 16 bases separating them. Germline V gene data show CDR1 as SEHNR and CDR2 as FQNEAQ (reference sequence). DNA of the CDR3: TGTGCCAGCAGCTTAGTCCCTCGCCTGGAAGGTGGAAACACCATATATTTT. Protein: CASSLVPRLEGGNTIYF.

The V gene is TRBV28, the J gene TRBJ2-7; D is unclear. Germline V lookup: CDR1 MDHEN, CDR2 SYDVKM. Trimming shortened V by 2 bases and J by 1 base, and 9 bases separated the two germline ends. This CDR3 spans 14 amino acids. CDR3 coding DNA: TGTGCCAGCAGTTTAGTAGGTGGTTCCTACGAGCAGTACTTC. Translation: CASSLVGGSYEQYF.

This chain joins TRBV20-1 and TRBJ2-3; tentatively, D is TRBD2 (6 bases). Germline loops: CDR1 DFQATT, CDR2 SNEGSKA (reference sequence). V was trimmed by 3 bases and J by 5 bases, leaving 21 bases between them. This CDR3 has 16 amino acids. Here the CDR3 reads CSASPSAILYGDTQYF. As DNA, the CDR3 is TGCAGTGCTAGTCCTAGCGCAATTCTTTACGGAGATACGCAGTATTTT.

V is TRBV5-1 and J is TRBJ2-2; TRBD1 matches at 9 bases. This CDR3 region has 13 residues. Germline values: CDR1 SGHRS, CDR2 YFSETQ. Unmatched junction bases numbered 8, after V lost 4 bases and J lost 13 bases. CDR3 sequence: CASSRGQGVGLFF. CDR3 bases: TGCGCCAGCAGCAGGGGACAGGGCGTTGGGCTGTTTTTT.

CDR3 protein: CASSLGANEQFF. The CDR3, as DNA: TGTGCCAGCAGTTTAGGTGCGAATGAGCAGTTCTTC. This chain connects TRBV12-3 or TRBV12-4 to TRBJ2-1; D call uncertain. The CDR3 totals 12 residues. V shed 1 base and J shed 7 bases, with 5 bases lying between them.